A selection of T cell receptor beta chains follows, all from one sample in a study of T cell responses to AZD1222 COVID-19 vaccine. Libraries were prepared by immunoSEQ multiplex PCR; TCRdb keeps only in-frame clonotypes and omits some of them. The repertoire has some 180,000 clones, over 90% of them found once; the top ten carry approximately 1.8%. Material: peripheral blood, obtained 28 days after the second AZD1222 dose. These receptors were taken from an adult who received the AZD1222 COVID-19 vaccine. CDR3s include the opening cysteine and the closing phenylalanine or tryptophan. Fields, in order: clone size, J gene, D gene, V gene, CDR3 protein, CDR3 DNA. D genes are given only for firm matches. Rows may omit the clone size; those that give it use once, few, many or a size class.

-	TRBJ2-3	TRBD1	TRBV10-3	CAISEADRTTDTQYF	TGTGCCATCAGTGAGGCGGACAGGACCACAGATACGCAGTATTTT
-	TRBJ2-7	TRBD1	TRBV18	CASSPIISGQGAVRIPYEQYF	TGTGCCAGCTCCCCAATAATATCAGGTCAGGGGGCGGTTCGGATCCCCTACGAGCAGTACTTC
-	TRBJ1-3	-	TRBV5-6	CASSWGREGYTIYF	TGTGCCAGCAGCTGGGGCAGGGAAGGATACACCATATATTTT
-	TRBJ1-3	-	TRBV5-1	CASSLDRGASSGNTIYF	TGCGCCAGCAGCTTGGATAGGGGGGCATCCTCTGGAAACACCATATATTTT
-	TRBJ1-6	-	TRBV4-3	CASSRRAGDLDNSPLHF	TGCGCCAGCAGCCGTCGGGCGGGGGATCTTGATAATTCACCCCTCCACTTT
-	TRBJ2-3	-	TRBV3-1/TRBV3-2	CASSLRGRQVDTQYF	TGTGCCAGCAGTCTACGGGGGCGCCAGGTCGATACGCAGTATTTT
few	TRBJ2-1	-	TRBV28	CASSSGDNEQFF	TGTGCCAGCAGTTCAGGGGACAATGAGCAGTTCTTC
-	TRBJ1-1	-	TRBV25-1	CASKGVTEAFF	TGTGCCAGCAAAGGGGTAACTGAAGCTTTCTTT
-	TRBJ1-4	-	TRBV28	CASGEGGLGEKLFF	TGTGCCAGCGGGGAAGGGGGGTTGGGGGAAAAACTGTTTTTT
few	TRBJ2-3	-	TRBV25-1	CASSEWGLITDTQYF	TGTGCCAGCAGTGAATGGGGACTGATCACAGATACGCAGTATTTT
many	TRBJ2-2	TRBD1	TRBV4-2	CASSQAGGVSTGELFF	TGTGCCAGCAGCCAAGCAGGGGGCGTAAGCACCGGGGAGCTGTTTTTT
-	TRBJ1-2	-	TRBV4-2	CASSQVHQDGYGYTF	TGTGCCAGCAGCCAAGTACATCAGGACGGTTATGGCTACACCTTC
-	TRBJ2-7	TRBD2	TRBV19	CASSMGLAGGMERTYEQYF	TGTGCCAGTAGTATGGGACTAGCGGGAGGGATGGAGAGGACCTACGAGCAGTACTTC
-	TRBJ2-3	-	TRBV7-2	CASSFRASSTDTQYF	TGTGCCAGCAGCTTTAGGGCCAGTAGCACAGATACGCAGTATTTT
-	TRBJ2-5	-	TRBV28	CASSLSSGETQYF	TGTGCCAGCAGTTTATCTTCGGGGGAGACCCAGTACTTC
-	TRBJ2-1	-	TRBV7-3	CASSLTVGDSSYNEQFF	TGTGCCAGCAGCTTAACGGTGGGGGATAGCTCCTACAATGAGCAGTTCTTC
-	TRBJ1-5	-	TRBV29-1	CSVAVGDSNQPQHF	TGCAGCGTTGCGGTAGGCGATAGCAATCAGCCCCAGCATTTT
-	TRBJ2-1	-	TRBV4-3	CASSQESTGSSYNEQFF	TGCGCCAGCAGCCAAGAGAGTACAGGGAGCTCCTACAATGAGCAGTTCTTC
-	TRBJ2-4	TRBD1	TRBV7-2	CASARGQDKNIQYF	TGTGCCAGTGCGAGGGGGCAGGACAAAAACATTCAGTACTTC
-	TRBJ1-1	TRBD1	TRBV18	CASSRKFDRDTEAFF	TGTGCCAGCTCTCGGAAATTTGACAGGGATACTGAAGCTTTCTTT
-	TRBJ2-5	-	TRBV30	CALSGQDGETQYF	TGTGCCTTGAGCGGGCAGGACGGGGAGACCCAGTACTTC
-	TRBJ2-2	-	TRBV19	CASNRGPTNTGELFF	TGTGCCAGTAATCGGGGGCCGACGAACACCGGGGAGCTGTTTTTT
-	TRBJ1-5	-	TRBV3-1/TRBV3-2	CASSQDFGLGGDQPQHF	TGTGCCAGCAGCCAAGATTTCGGGCTAGGGGGGGATCAGCCCCAGCATTTT
-	TRBJ2-3	-	TRBV9	CASSVSTGGTDTQYF	TGTGCCAGCAGCGTGAGTACGGGGGGCACAGATACGCAGTATTTT
-	TRBJ2-7	-	TRBV3-1/TRBV3-2	CASSQASRGRYEQYF	TGTGCCAGCAGCCAAGCTTCTCGGGGCCGCTACGAGCAGTACTTC
-	TRBJ1-1	-	TRBV14	CASSRGGREAFF	TGTGCCAGCAGCCGGGGAGGGCGCGAAGCTTTCTTT
-	TRBJ2-7	-	TRBV18	CASSEIGVTGPSSYEQYF	TGTGCCAGCTCAGAAATCGGCGTTACAGGCCCCTCGTCCTACGAGCAGTACTTC
-	TRBJ1-6	TRBD1	TRBV14	CASSHGTGVSPLHF	TGTGCCAGCAGCCATGGGACAGGGGTTTCACCCCTCCACTTT
-	TRBJ2-2	-	TRBV6-2/TRBV6-3	CASSYSDLAGELFF	TGTGCCAGCAGTTACTCAGATTTAGCCGGGGAGCTGTTTTTT
few	TRBJ1-1	-	TRBV19	CASRTAVNTEAFF	TGTGCCAGTAGGACGGCCGTGAACACTGAAGCTTTCTTT
once	TRBJ2-7	-	TRBV10-3	CAISEGVLTYEQYF	TGTGCCATCAGTGAGGGCGTCCTCACCTACGAGCAGTACTTC
-	TRBJ2-5	-	TRBV6-5	CASSAGSLETQYF	TGTGCCAGCTCCGCAGGGTCCCTAGAGACCCAGTACTTC
few	TRBJ2-7	-	TRBV6-2/TRBV6-3	CASSYLGTYEQYF	TGTGCCAGCAGTTACCTGGGGACCTACGAGCAGTACTTC
-	TRBJ2-7	-	TRBV5-1	CASSFNARSYEQYF	TGCGCCAGCAGCTTTAATGCGCGGAGTTACGAGCAGTACTTC
once	TRBJ2-3	TRBD2	TRBV7-3	CASSLNPSGEMDTQYF	TGTGCCAGCAGCTTAAATCCTAGCGGGGAAATGGATACGCAGTATTTT
-	TRBJ1-5	-	TRBV5-8	CASSLRRASHGVNQPQHF	TGTGCCAGCAGCTTGAGACGTGCCTCTCACGGGGTTAATCAGCCCCAGCATTTT
-	TRBJ2-7	TRBD2	TRBV6-5	CASRGGGRGYEQYF	TGTGCCAGCAGAGGTGGTGGGAGGGGCTACGAGCAGTACTTC
once	TRBJ2-7	-	TRBV20-1	CSARDNYEQYF	TGCAGTGCTCGGGACAACTACGAGCAGTACTTC